Listed below are T cell receptor beta chains from one sample, sequenced in a study of cytomegalovirus exposure and HLA in healthy donors. TCRdb's copy holds only in-frame clones and misses some; the assay was immunoSEQ multiplex PCR. The sample has nearly 200,000 clones; around 84% are singletons. Sequencing was carried out using PBMCs. The receptor set was obtained from a woman in her 30s in good health and CMV-seropositive. Both conserved end residues are part of each CDR3. The order of the fields is D gene, J gene, V gene, clone size, CDR3 protein, CDR3 DNA. D genes are given only for firm matches. Rows give clone size only sometimes, using once, few, many, or a class for an expanded clone.

-	TRBJ2-1	TRBV27	-	CASSHMTLRSYNEQFF	TGTGCCAGCAGTCATATGACTCTGAGATCCTACAATGAGCAGTTCTTC
TRBD1	TRBJ2-7	TRBV20-1	-	CSARIMDRNYF	TGCAGTGCTAGAATTATGGACAGGAATTACTTC
-	TRBJ1-2	TRBV6-5	-	CASSNTRYGYTF	TGTGCCAGCAGCAACACAAGATATGGCTACACCTTC
-	TRBJ1-5	TRBV5-6	-	CASSAGEGQPQHF	TGTGCCAGCAGCGCAGGGGAGGGTCAGCCCCAGCATTTT
TRBD1	TRBJ2-1	TRBV30	-	CAWSVGQGTRGNEQFF	TGTGCCTGGAGTGTGGGACAGGGGACGCGTGGCAATGAGCAGTTCTTC
TRBD1	TRBJ1-1	TRBV5-1	-	CASSWDRQGRAFF	TGCGCCAGCAGCTGGGACCGACAGGGCCGGGCTTTCTTT
-	TRBJ2-2	TRBV29-1	-	CSVETQGAGELFF	TGCAGCGTTGAGACACAGGGTGCGGGGGAGCTGTTTTTT
TRBD2	TRBJ2-5	TRBV29-1	-	CSVVGGQREGTQYF	TGCAGCGTTGTGGGGGGTCAGCGGGAGGGTACCCAGTACTTC
TRBD1	TRBJ2-2	TRBV5-6	-	CASSLGDRASGELFF	TGTGCCAGCAGCTTGGGGGACAGGGCCAGCGGGGAGCTGTTTTTT
TRBD2	TRBJ2-3	TRBV29-1	-	CSVDPPSGSGNTQYF	TGCAGCGTTGATCCCCCTAGCGGGAGTGGAAATACGCAGTATTTT
-	TRBJ2-1	TRBV9	once	CASSEAPRNEQFF	TGTGCCAGCAGCGAGGCCCCTAGGAATGAGCAGTTCTTC
TRBD1	TRBJ2-1	TRBV28	-	CASSLFGTGGGRQFF	TGTGCCAGCAGTTTGTTCGGGACAGGGGGTGGACGGCAGTTCTTC
-	TRBJ2-1	TRBV5-1	-	CASSADWSSYNEQFF	TGCGCCAGCAGCGCCGACTGGAGCTCCTACAATGAGCAGTTCTTC
TRBD2	TRBJ2-5	TRBV28	-	CASSAPRGGETQYF	TGTGCCAGCAGTGCCCCTCGGGGAGGGGAGACCCAGTACTTC
-	TRBJ2-7	TRBV6-1	-	CASTAGAHNLYEQYF	TGTGCCAGCACGGCAGGGGCCCATAACCTATACGAGCAGTACTTC
TRBD2	TRBJ2-1	TRBV4-1	once	CASSQPGLVGSLGQFF	TGCGCCAGCAGCCAACCGGGACTAGTCGGGTCCCTTGGGCAGTTCTTC
TRBD2	TRBJ2-1	TRBV4-2	-	CASSQELAGSSYNEQFF	TGTGCCAGCAGCCAAGAACTAGCGGGGAGCTCCTACAATGAGCAGTTCTTC
-	TRBJ2-1	TRBV11-2	once	CASSSTGFEQFF	TGTGCCAGCAGCTCTACAGGGTTTGAGCAGTTCTTC
TRBD1	TRBJ2-7	TRBV5-1	-	CASSSNRGSSGHEQYF	TGCGCCAGCAGCTCAAACAGGGGTTCTAGTGGGCACGAGCAGTACTTC
-	TRBJ1-5	TRBV6-1	-	CASAQLPAGNQPQHF	TGTGCCAGCGCACAGCTTCCCGCCGGCAATCAGCCCCAGCATTTT
-	TRBJ1-2	TRBV30	-	CAWTRGYGYTF	TGTGCCTGGACCCGGGGCTATGGCTACACCTTC
TRBD1	TRBJ1-1	TRBV25-1	-	CASSANRGENTEAFF	TGTGCCAGCAGTGCTAACAGGGGGGAGAACACTGAAGCTTTCTTT
TRBD1	TRBJ2-7	TRBV28	-	CASSFDRGSYEQYF	TGTGCCAGCAGTTTCGACAGGGGGTCGTACGAGCAGTACTTC
TRBD1	TRBJ1-5	TRBV5-6	-	CASSLEGAFNQPQHF	TGTGCCAGCAGCTTGGAGGGGGCATTCAATCAGCCCCAGCATTTT
TRBD1	TRBJ2-1	TRBV11-3	-	CASSLAGTVSYNEQFF	TGTGCCAGCAGCCTAGCCGGGACAGTCTCCTACAATGAGCAGTTCTTC
TRBD2	TRBJ2-3	TRBV5-1	-	CASSFPASGTLRDTQYF	TGCGCCAGCAGCTTCCCGGCTAGCGGGACTTTAAGGGATACGCAGTATTTT
-	TRBJ1-5	TRBV6-5	few	CASSLQANQPQHF	TGTGCCAGCAGTCTACAGGCCAATCAGCCCCAGCATTTT
-	TRBJ2-7	TRBV29-1	-	CSVYMRQYF	TGCAGCGTTTATATGCGGCAGTACTTC
-	TRBJ1-1	TRBV2	-	CASLLYRMNTEAFF	TGTGCCAGCCTCCTTTACAGGATGAACACTGAAGCTTTCTTT
-	TRBJ2-1	TRBV5-1	-	CASSLALPGPQFF	TGCGCCAGCAGCTTGGCTCTACCCGGTCCGCAGTTCTTC
TRBD1	TRBJ2-1	TRBV15	-	CATAGTDYNEQFF	TGTGCCACCGCCGGGACAGATTACAATGAGCAGTTCTTC
TRBD1	TRBJ2-3	TRBV25-1	-	CASSTGGRDTQYF	TGTGCCAGCAGCACAGGGGGCAGAGATACGCAGTATTTT
-	TRBJ2-2	TRBV30	few	CAWETGELFF	TGTGCCTGGGAGACCGGGGAGCTGTTTTTT
-	TRBJ2-5	TRBV18	-	CASSPGLQETQYF	TGTGCCAGCTCCCCGGGACTGCAAGAGACCCAGTACTTC
TRBD1	TRBJ2-2	TRBV29-1	-	CSVSFPGQRNTGELFF	TGCAGCGTGTCCTTCCCGGGACAGCGGAACACCGGGGAGCTGTTTTTT
TRBD1	TRBJ1-5	TRBV18	few	CASSREQGSNQPQHF	TGTGCCAGCTCACGCGAACAGGGGAGCAATCAGCCCCAGCATTTT
TRBD2	TRBJ2-3	TRBV5-1	-	CASSLTSGGTDTQYF	TGCGCCAGCAGCTTGACTAGCGGGGGGACAGATACGCAGTATTTT
TRBD2	TRBJ2-2	TRBV27	once	CASSPGLAGNTGELFF	TGTGCCAGCAGTCCCGGACTAGCGGGAAACACCGGGGAGCTGTTTTTT
-	TRBJ1-4	TRBV6-1	-	CASSEFGQFNEKLFF	TGTGCCAGCAGTGAATTTGGACAGTTTAATGAAAAACTGTTTTTT
TRBD2	TRBJ2-2	TRBV15	-	CATSRGYSGRSTGELFF	TGTGCCACCAGCAGAGGCTACAGCGGGAGGTCGACCGGGGAGCTGTTTTTT
TRBD1	TRBJ2-7	TRBV11-2	few	CASTLRGTVGEQYF	TGTGCCAGCACCCTGAGAGGGACAGTCGGGGAGCAGTACTTC
-	TRBJ2-1	TRBV4-1	-	CASVPVIASSYNEQFF	TGCGCCAGCGTCCCCGTTATAGCGAGCTCCTACAATGAGCAGTTCTTC
-	TRBJ2-5	TRBV5-6	-	CASSGGLPQETQYF	TGTGCCAGCAGCGGAGGATTACCCCAAGAGACCCAGTACTTC
-	TRBJ1-1	TRBV6-5	-	CASSWTANTEAFF	TGTGCCAGCAGTTGGACAGCGAACACTGAAGCTTTCTTT
-	TRBJ1-5	TRBV27	-	CASSLNSYSNQPQHF	TGTGCCAGCAGTTTAAACAGCTATAGCAATCAGCCCCAGCATTTT
TRBD1	TRBJ1-5	TRBV6-6	-	CASRGQPDSNQPQHF	TGTGCCAGCAGGGGACAGCCGGATAGCAATCAGCCCCAGCATTTT
-	TRBJ2-2	TRBV5-1	-	CASSQVGANTGELFF	TGCGCCAGCAGTCAGGTGGGAGCGAACACCGGGGAGCTGTTTTTT
TRBD2	TRBJ2-7	TRBV7-8	-	CASSLSTSAYEQYF	TGTGCCAGCAGCTTATCGACTAGCGCCTACGAGCAGTACTTC
-	TRBJ2-3	TRBV25-1	-	CASTRLSDPTDTQYF	TGTGCCAGCACCCGACTGTCAGACCCCACAGATACGCAGTATTTT
TRBD1	TRBJ2-1	TRBV5-1	-	CASSGGQGGRDEQFF	TGCGCCAGCAGCGGCGGACAGGGGGGACGAGATGAGCAGTTCTTC
TRBD1	TRBJ2-7	TRBV10-2	-	CASKQGQASYEQYF	TGCGCCAGCAAACAGGGACAGGCTTCCTACGAGCAGTACTTC
TRBD2	TRBJ2-1	TRBV9	-	CASSAKGGTRVGSEQFF	TGTGCCAGCAGCGCGAAAGGAGGGACTAGAGTAGGATCTGAGCAGTTCTTC
-	TRBJ2-3	TRBV20-1	many	CSAAADTQYF	TGCAGTGCCGCAGCAGATACGCAGTATTTT
TRBD2	TRBJ2-1	TRBV18	-	CASSPLGLAGGDEQFF	TGTGCCAGCTCCCCCCTCGGACTAGCGGGAGGGGATGAGCAGTTCTTC
-	TRBJ1-2	TRBV28	-	CASSFLQGSYGYTF	TGTGCCAGCAGTTTTTTGCAGGGCTCCTATGGCTACACCTTC
TRBD2	TRBJ2-1	TRBV5-1	-	CASSLVLAGGGNNEQFF	TGCGCCAGCAGCTTGGTGCTAGCGGGAGGAGGGAACAATGAGCAGTTCTTC
TRBD1	TRBJ2-1	TRBV5-8	-	CASSRGTEVLSNEQFF	TGTGCCAGCAGCCGTGGGACAGAAGTATTGAGCAATGAGCAGTTCTTC
-	TRBJ2-3	TRBV7-6	-	CASSHTQGPGTDTQYF	TGTGCCAGCAGTCATACACAGGGTCCCGGGACAGATACGCAGTATTTT
-	TRBJ2-7	TRBV29-1	once	CSVDSDRESYEQYF	TGCAGCGTGGACTCGGACAGAGAGAGCTACGAGCAGTACTTC